This TCR beta chain is drawn from a study of CD8 T cells in ankylosing spondylitis (dated by TCRdb to about 2017). Regarding the study in general: To find TCR variants linked to disease, the study profiled T cell receptor beta repertoires in ankylosing spondylitis patients and healthy donors. The full study cohort was made up of about 25 ankylosing spondylitis patients and approximately 100 healthy donors. Peripheral blood was sampled, and synovial fluid was also collected from ankylosing spondylitis patients.

To note about this clonotype: Its antigen has not been determined. Base qualities are missing; no much larger clone stands one base away.

The study at large found these results: The disease-linked clones showed a CD8+ phenotype and occurred at relatively low frequencies in peripheral blood. According to the report, matched synovial fluid samples from ankylosing spondylitis patients were significantly enriched for the disease-linked clones. A TCR beta motif of seven or eight highly homologous amino acid variants appeared characteristic of blood from ankylosing spondylitis patients. Some of the motif variants had been reported before in the synovial fluid and blood of reactive arthritis patients, a finding that suggests common disease-initiation mechanisms.

Sequencing was carried out with an Illumina HiSeq 2500. Quantitative 5'-RACE with molecular barcodes was used to prepare TCR beta libraries. The authors' pipeline ran thus. A new computational method, built on a probabilistic model of VDJ rearrangement, was used to identify disease-linked TCR variants. TCRdb reanalyzed the raw reads on its own, using fastp at Q25 for trimming and MiXCR for clone calling, and kept in-frame beta chains. Entries that share a CDR3 protein sequence are merged under the most common genes and DNA. In this record, the V and J calls reflect TCRdb's handling and not the investigators' own analysis. In all, the sample holds about 220,000 distinct CDR3 sequences, and about a sixth of those were seen once. The ten largest make up roughly 46% of the sample. The germline V gene (reference sequence) sets CDR1 to SGHKS and CDR2 to YYEKEE. The junction shows trimming of 0 bases on V and 4 bases on J, and the gene matches do not reach 8 bases of it. CDR3 length: 16 amino acids, cysteine to phenylalanine. Only the CDR3 DNA stays, 48 bases, in frame from base 1.

In this chain, TRBV5-5 is recombined with TRBJ2-3; 7 central nucleotides agree with TRBD2. Source material: blood, either unsorted or a sorted T cell fraction (not recorded which). The origin of this receptor is a male donor with ankylosing spondylitis. The CDR3 sequence is CASSLDWRGSSDTQYF. The DNA reads as follows: TGTGCCAGCAGCTTGGATTGGCGGGGGAGCTCAGATACGCAGTATTTT.